The 19 T cell receptor beta chains in this list originate from one sample, sequenced in a study of T cells after posttransplantation cyclophosphamide. Libraries were prepared by immunoSEQ multiplex PCR; TCRdb keeps only in-frame clonotypes and omits some of them. The table records approximately 39,000 clones, roughly 78% of them present only once. Cyclophosphamide on days +3 and +4 followed busulfan-fludarabine conditioning and a marrow graft. The material was CD4+ T cells sorted from blood, obtained around 2,000 days after a stem cell transplant with posttransplant cyclophosphamide. These receptors all stem from a female patient aged 40-49 years who received an allogeneic stem cell transplant from a related donor, was CMV-positive, and had no GVHD. The graft donor may have given rise to some T cells.

This chain connects TRBV6-6 to TRBJ1-1; 7 positions agree with TRBD1. After removal of 2 bases from V and 7 bases from J, the junction contained 13 bases not matched to a gene. Germline CDR1 is MNHNY and CDR2 is SVGAGI (reference sequence). This CDR3 has 16 amino acids. Here the CDR3 reads CASSYPRQGQFDEAFF. The DNA of the CDR3 is TGTGCCAGCAGTTACCCCCGACAGGGCCAATTTGATGAAGCTTTCTTT.

Only a few counts were recorded for this clone. DNA of the CDR3: TGTGCCAGCGGGCAGGGGGCAGGAGGCTACACCTTC. Amino acid sequence: CASGQGAGGYTF. This chain joins TRBV6-5 and TRBJ1-2; TRBD1 aligns across 8 bases. The CDR3 has 12 amino acids. Germline V lookup: CDR1 MNHEY, CDR2 SVGAGI. V trimming: 8 bases; J trimming: 8 bases; junction bases outside the gene matches: 7.

The chain is built from TRBV4-1 and TRBJ1-1; D ambiguous. The ends were cut back, 0 bases at V and 0 bases at J, with 8 bases in the middle. Germline lookup yields CDR1 MGHRA and CDR2 YSYEKL. The CDR3 extends over 15 amino acids. The CDR3 sequence is CASSQDRRMNTEAFF. As DNA, the CDR3 is TGCGCCAGCAGCCAAGATCGGAGGATGAACACTGAAGCTTTCTTT.

For the CDR3, the DNA is TGTGCCAGCAGTCCCCAGCTTGGGGGGGCGGGTGAGACCCAGTACTTC. This encodes CASSPQLGGAGETQYF. The rearrangement links TRBV28 to TRBJ2-5; D is possibly TRBD2 (7 bases). The germline V gene encodes CDR1 MDHEN and CDR2 SYDVKM. V was pared by 5 bases and J by 5 bases, with 21 bases between. This CDR3 is 16 amino acids long.

The rearrangement uses TRBV5-1 and TRBJ1-1, with unresolved D. Germline CDR1 is SGHRS and CDR2 is YFSETQ. The CDR3 covers 13 residues. V shed 0 bases and J shed 6 bases, with 9 bases lying between them. CDR3 region: CASSLGRVAEAFF. CDR3 nucleotides: TGCGCCAGCAGCTTGGGGAGGGTGGCTGAAGCTTTCTTT.

V and J are TRBV21-1 and TRBJ2-7; TRBD1, the table's D call, was not compared with the DNA. TRBV21-1 counts as a pseudogene. The CDR3 contains 16 residues. This CDR3 is CASNPRGQGTFPEQYF. CDR3 nucleotides: TGTGCCAGCAACCCACGTGGGCAGGGTACCTTCCCCGAGCAGTACTTC.

The CDR3 is CAGRGRGGVVEQFF. DNA for the CDR3: TGTGCCGGTCGCGGGCGGGGGGGCGTCGTTGAGCAGTTCTTC. The rearrangement links TRBV2 to TRBJ2-1, with 9 bases lining up with TRBD2. Germline CDR1 SNHLY, CDR2 FYNNEI. The CDR3 length is 14 residues. After removal of 11 bases from V and 9 bases from J, the junction contained 14 bases not matched to a gene.

J is TRBJ1-5 and V is TRBV7-2; D is undetermined. This CDR3 spans 13 amino acids. Germline CDR1 is SGHTA and CDR2 is FQGNSA. Between the trimmed V and J ends, which lost 2 bases and 6 bases, there was a span of 8 bases. The CDR3 reads CASSLLLSQPQHF. The CDR3 DNA reads as TGTGCCAGCAGCTTACTTCTAAGTCAGCCCCAGCATTTT. Filled out from reference TRBV7-2 and TRBJ1-5, the complete variable domain reads GAGVSQSPSNKVTEKGKDVELRCDPISGHTALYWYRQSLGQGLEFLIYFQGNSAPDKSGLPSDRFSAERTGGSVSTLTIQRTQQEDSAVYLCASSLLLSQPQHFGDGTRLSIL.

The chain is built from TRBV14 and TRBJ2-3; a weak D match, TRBD1 (6 bases). From germline, CDR1 is SGHDN and CDR2 FVKESK. The V and J ends lost 4 bases and 4 bases respectively, with 18 bases between them. The length of the CDR3 is 16 residues. In nucleotides, the CDR3 is TGTGCCAGCAGCCCCCTCCCTTACAGGGAACCAGATACGCAGTATTTT. It yields the protein CASSPLPYREPDTQYF.

V and J are TRBV7-3 and TRBJ2-5; 7 bases match TRBD1. V trimming: 3 bases; J trimming: 5 bases; junction bases outside the gene matches: 6. This CDR3 has 14 amino acids. Germline CDR1 and CDR2: SGHTA and FQGTGA. This CDR3 reads CASSFGAQGETQYF. CDR3 nucleotide sequence: TGTGCCAGCAGCTTTGGGGCACAGGGGGAGACCCAGTACTTC. Supplemented by reference TRBV7-3 and TRBJ2-5, the full variable domain reads GAGVSQTPSNKVTEKGKYVELRCDPISGHTALYWYRQSLGQGPEFLIYFQGTGAADDSGLPNDRFFAVRPEGSVSTLKIQRTERGDSAVYLCASSFGAQGETQYFGPGTRLLVL.

V usage is TRBV19 and J usage is TRBJ2-4; 7 nucleotides line up with TRBD2. The germline CDR1 and CDR2 sequences are LNHDA and SQIVND (reference sequence). J lost 3 bases, V lost 2 bases, and 4 bases had no gene match. The CDR3 has 15 amino acids. CDR3 coding DNA: TGTGCCAGTAGTATACCGGGGGAGGGCAAAAACATTCAGTACTTC. Protein product: CASSIPGEGKNIQYF.

The J gene is TRBJ1-6, the V gene TRBV9; D is possibly TRBD1 (5 bases). V was pared by 4 bases and J by 8 bases, with 13 bases between. The length of the CDR3 is 14 residues. The germline CDR1 and CDR2 sequences are SGDLS and YYNGEE. CDR3 bases: TGTGCCAGCAGCAGGAGACAGTTGGATTCACCCCTCCACTTT. Amino acid sequence: CASSRRQLDSPLHF.

The chain joins TRBV7-9 to TRBJ1-1, with TRBD1 matching over 10 bases. The V segment lost 3 bases and the J segment 5 bases; nucleotides outside the gene matches: 6. CDR3 length: 15 amino acids. The germline V gene encodes CDR1 SEHNR and CDR2 FQNEAQ (reference sequence). The CDR3 is CASSFPGQGKTEAFF. CDR3 DNA: TGTGCCAGCAGCTTCCCGGGACAGGGGAAAACTGAAGCTTTCTTT.

The chain has TRBV5-6 and TRBJ2-3; TRBD1 matches 8 bases. The CDR3 is 17 amino acids. The germline gives CDR1 SGHDT, CDR2 YYEEEE. V trimming: 1 base; J trimming: 5 bases; junction bases outside the gene matches: 12. DNA for the CDR3: TGTGCCAGCAGCTTGCGACGGGCAGGGGGCGTTATAGATACGCAGTATTTT. This codes for CASSLRRAGGVIDTQYF.

V and J are TRBV11-3 and TRBJ2-5; 9 nucleotides agree with TRBD2. V lost 4 bases and J lost 4; bases outside the gene matches: 7. The CDR3 runs 15 residues. In germline, CDR1 is SGHNT, CDR2 YENEEA. CDR3 sequence reads: CASSSRTSEGETQYF. The DNA of the CDR3 is TGTGCCAGCAGCTCTCGGACTAGCGAAGGAGAGACCCAGTACTTC.

V is TRBV5-4 and J is TRBJ1-2; 10 bases line up with TRBD1. There are 15 residues in the CDR3. Germline CDR1 SGHNT, CDR2 YYREEE (reference sequence). Losses at the gene ends were 2 bases for V and 2 bases for J; bases not matched to a gene: 3. The CDR3 DNA reads TGTGCCAGCAGCTTCCCGGGACAGGGGAACTATGGCTACACCTTC. Translation gives CASSFPGQGNYGYTF.

The rearrangement links TRBV2 to TRBJ1-4, with 9 bases lining up with TRBD1. The CDR3 is 16 residues long. With V trimmed by 6 bases and J by 6 bases, 11 bases remained unmatched. Germline V gene lookup returns CDR1 SNHLY and CDR2 FYNNEI. DNA of the CDR3: TGTGCCAGCAGATCCGGGACAGGGTTTTGGGATGAAAAACTGTTTTTT. This sequence encodes CASRSGTGFWDEKLFF.

The chain recombines TRBV12-5 with TRBJ1-6, with unresolved D. V was shortened by 0 bases and J by 7 bases, with 7 bases between the two germline ends. The CDR3 is made up of 14 amino acids. Germline CDR1 LGHNT, CDR2 FRNRAP. The CDR3 coding sequence is TGTGCTAGTGGTTTGGTACCGGGGAATTCACCCCTCCACTTT. Protein sequence: CASGLVPGNSPLHF.

A few counts support this clone. The CDR3 reads CASSGIVSGEQYF. Here the CDR3 DNA reads TGTGCCAGCAGCGGGATCGTATCTGGGGAGCAGTACTTC. The chain links TRBV6-1 to TRBJ2-7; D is possibly TRBD2 (5 bases). V lost 6 bases to trimming and J lost 7 bases, with 16 bases between them. There are 13 residues in the CDR3. The germline CDR1 and CDR2 sequences are MNHNS and SASEGT.